The rows below give T cell receptor beta chains drawn from one sample of a study of T-cell memory formation after mild COVID-19. TCRdb re-derived calls from the 5' RACE reads in MiXCR, one entry per CDR3 protein. The data show under 700,000 distinct CDR3 sequences, roughly 20% seen once. The sequencing input was PBMCs or a T cell subset sorted from them (not recorded which). The receptor source for this set is an adult woman who had mild COVID-19 (a few samples of this study predate the infection). Cell type and time point are not known. CDR3s include the opening cysteine and the closing phenylalanine or tryptophan. D genes are given only for firm matches. Clone size is given for some rows only: seen once, a few or many times, or a class if the clone is expanded.

clone_size d_call j_call cdr3_length v_call cdr3_aa cdr3_nt
few . TRBJ2-7 15 TRBV19 CASSPGDSKWYEQYF TGTGCCAGTAGTCCGGGGGACAGTAAGTGGTACGAGCAGTACTTC
. . TRBJ1-5 13 TRBV7-9 CASSLGAYQPQHF TGTGCCAGCAGCTTAGGGGCTTATCAGCCCCAGCATTTT
few . TRBJ2-2 13 TRBV7-3 CASRRGNTGELFF TGTGCCAGCCGCCGGGGGAACACCGGGGAGCTGTTTTTT
few . TRBJ1-2 14 TRBV7-9 CASSYDLSSYGYTF TGTGCCAGCAGCTACGACCTCTCGTCCTATGGCTACACCTTC
few TRBD2 TRBJ2-5 16 TRBV24-1 CATSDPGLAGGETQYF TGTGCCACCAGTGACCCTGGACTAGCGGGAGGTGAGACCCAGTACTTC
few . TRBJ2-3 14 TRBV12-3/TRBV12-4 CASSSPSNLDTQYF TGTGCCAGCAGCTCCCCGTCAAATCTGGATACGCAGTATTTT
. . TRBJ2-7 13 TRBV10-3 CAISVTTRNEQYF TGTGCCATCAGCGTTACTACTAGGAACGAGCAGTACTTC
. . TRBJ2-7 14 TRBV5-5 CASTPWQLFYEQYF TGTGCCAGCACCCCGTGGCAGCTCTTCTACGAGCAGTACTTC
. . TRBJ2-1 12 TRBV24-1 CATSERVNEQFF TGTGCCACCAGTGAGAGGGTCAATGAGCAGTTCTTC
few . TRBJ1-5 16 TRBV4-1 CASSQDKLGVGQPQHF TGCGCCAGCAGCCAAGACAAGTTAGGGGTGGGTCAGCCCCAGCATTTT
. . TRBJ1-1 13 TRBV7-9 CASSHAAGIEAFF TGTGCCAGCAGCCACGCGGCAGGTATTGAAGCTTTCTTT
many TRBD2 TRBJ2-1 20 TRBV14 CASSQFQGVAGARSHNEQFF TGTGCCAGCAGCCAATTCCAGGGGGTAGCGGGGGCCCGATCTCACAATGAGCAGTTCTTC
. . TRBJ2-4 14 TRBV7-3 CASSPGVGQGIQYF TGTGCCAGCAGCCCTGGAGTCGGACAAGGCATTCAGTACTTC
few . TRBJ2-2 14 TRBV12-3/TRBV12-4 CASSLEPHTGELFF TGTGCCAGCAGTTTAGAGCCACACACCGGGGAGCTGTTTTTT
. TRBD1 TRBJ2-7 14 TRBV7-9 CASSSDRAWYEQYF TGTGCCAGCAGCTCAGACAGGGCTTGGTACGAGCAGTACTTC
few TRBD1 TRBJ1-1 19 TRBV7-9 CASSSGIGTGGLLNTEAFF TGTGCCAGCAGCTCCGGGATAGGGACAGGGGGCCTTCTGAACACTGAAGCTTTCTTT
few TRBD1 TRBJ2-1 12 TRBV10-3 CAISRQGGDQFF TGTGCCATCAGTAGACAGGGGGGAGATCAGTTCTTC
few . TRBJ2-3 12 TRBV20-1 CSVSRGGDTQYF TGCAGTGTTTCTCGAGGCGGAGATACGCAGTATTTT
few TRBD2 TRBJ2-7 17 TRBV4-3 CASSQDWSGGRAYEQYF TGCGCCAGCAGCCAAGACTGGTCAGGCGGGAGGGCCTACGAGCAGTACTTC
many TRBD2 TRBJ2-5 12 TRBV12-3/TRBV12-4 CASRDSGGAPYF TGTGCCAGCAGGGATAGCGGGGGGGCTCCCTACTTC
. TRBD2 TRBJ2-7 15 TRBV9 CASSPGGLGFYEQYF TGTGCCAGCAGCCCGGGGGGACTAGGGTTTTACGAGCAGTACTTC
. . TRBJ1-1 18 TRBV11-2 CASSLDLVRGQGDTEAFF TGTGCCAGCAGCTTAGATCTAGTTCGTGGGCAGGGCGACACTGAAGCTTTCTTT
few . TRBJ2-1 12 TRBV5-6 CASSNLPQEQFF TGTGCCAGCAGCAACCTCCCTCAGGAGCAGTTCTTC
. TRBD2 TRBJ2-1 15 TRBV30 CAWSGLASILNEQFF TGTGCCTGGTCCGGACTAGCGAGTATTCTTAATGAGCAGTTCTTC